The source of this T cell receptor (beta chain) is a study of blood T cell repertoires in COVID-19. Across the whole study: Whether acute or convalescent, the COVID-19 samples came from the United States, Italy and Spain. Sample material is recorded as cDNA or gDNA derived from T cells, B-cell-depleted T cells, or PBMCs.

There are 16 residues in the CDR3. CDR1 LNHDA and CDR2 SQIVND come from the germline V gene (reference sequence). Trimming shortened V by 4 bases and J by 11 bases, and 24 bases separated the two germline ends. In the original workflow: Amplification of reference gene primers was used by the study to estimate nucleated cell counts. Generated by immunoSEQ multiplex PCR, the TCRdb table keeps only in-frame clones and is missing some. The V and J calls and clone size are taken from that table; D and trimming were inferred from the DNA. Of about 140,000 clones in the sample, about 86% were seen once. This sequence joins TRBV19 and TRBJ1-5; D might be TRBD1 (6 bases). Material: peripheral blood. This sequence originates from a woman aged 40-49 years with acute or convalescent COVID-19. CDR3 sequence (DNA): TGTGCCAGTAGTAACACAGGGCGCTTTATCCGGGGGGCCCAGCATTTT. This sequence encodes CASSNTGRFIRGAQHF. The whole variable domain, remainder taken from reference TRBV19 and TRBJ1-5, is DGGITQSPKYLFRKEGQNVTLSCEQNLNHDAMYWYRQDPGQGLRLIYYSQIVNDFQKGDIAEGYSVSREKKESFPLTVTSAQKNPTAFYLCASSNTGRFIRGAQHFGDGTRLSIL.